The TCR beta chain described here comes from a study of vaccination effects on CD4 cells after COVID-19. Notes on the study in general: Marked clonal contraction was seen in infection- and vaccine-induced clones late after vaccination. From healthy vaccinees, only 1 of 255 vaccine-induced clones also reacted to common cold coronaviruses.

Antigen-specific CD4+ T cells were expanded with viral peptide pools in the ViraFEST assay before sequencing. Upon completion of around eleven days in culture, CD4+ T cells were isolated. No vaccinee had earlier SARS-CoV-2 infection, and nucleocapsid antibodies were negative. Over 1.5 million PBMC per well were cultured with 7.5 to 10 IU/ml IL-2 and roughly 10 ug/ml peptides. Of note for this clone: The antigen remains unidentified.

Sequenced by immunoSEQ multiplex PCR; TCRdb stores in-frame clones only, minus some. The top ten clones hold roughly 12% of a sample with 8,700 or so clones, about four fifths of them seen once. The receptor comes from a human donor who received a COVID-19 vaccine. The sequencing here drew on CD4+ T cells from PBMCs cultured with HCoV-229E spike peptides, taken before COVID-19 vaccination.

CDR3 DNA: TGTGCCAGCAGCTTACCCTCCCTATCACCGGGACACCACACCGGGGAGCTGTTTTTT. Its protein product is CASSLPSLSPGHHTGELFF. This sequence joins TRBV7-9 and TRBJ2-2, with D perhaps TRBD1 (6 bases). Trimming left V 2 bases short and J 3 bases short, with 22 bases between. The CDR3 extends over 19 amino acids. The germline V gene has CDR1 SEHNR and CDR2 FQNEAQ (reference sequence).